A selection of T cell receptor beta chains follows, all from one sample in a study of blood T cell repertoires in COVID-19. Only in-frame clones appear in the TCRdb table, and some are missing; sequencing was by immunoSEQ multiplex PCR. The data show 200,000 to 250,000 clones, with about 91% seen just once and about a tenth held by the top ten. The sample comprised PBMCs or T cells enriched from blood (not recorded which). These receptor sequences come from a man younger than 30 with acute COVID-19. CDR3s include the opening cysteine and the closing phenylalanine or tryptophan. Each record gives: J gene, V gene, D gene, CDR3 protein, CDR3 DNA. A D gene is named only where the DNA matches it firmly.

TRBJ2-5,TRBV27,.,CASRVTGGNVMETQYF,TGTGCCAGCAGGGTGACTGGAGGGAATGTCATGGAGACCCAGTACTTC
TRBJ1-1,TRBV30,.,CAWRPEGRAKFTEAFF,TGTGCCTGGAGACCGGAGGGCAGGGCCAAATTCACTGAAGCTTTCTTT
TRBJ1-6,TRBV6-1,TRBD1,CASSEQGAKRSPLHF,TGTGCCAGCAGTGAACAGGGGGCGAAACGCTCACCCCTCCACTTT
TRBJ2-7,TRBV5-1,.,CASSLALQGYEQYF,TGCGCCAGCAGCTTAGCATTACAGGGTTACGAGCAGTACTTC
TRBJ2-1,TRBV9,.,CASSVSSSAEQFF,TGTGCCAGCAGCGTTTCCTCCAGCGCTGAGCAGTTCTTC
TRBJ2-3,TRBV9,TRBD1,CASSVARQGAITDTQYF,TGTGCCAGCAGCGTAGCCAGACAGGGGGCGATCACAGATACGCAGTATTTT
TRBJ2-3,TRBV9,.,CASSPGTQGKYF,TGTGCCAGCAGCCCGGGGACACAGGGAAAGTATTTT
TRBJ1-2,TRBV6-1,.,CASSESRVRDGYTF,TGTGCCAGCAGTGAAAGCAGGGTTAGAGATGGCTACACCTTC
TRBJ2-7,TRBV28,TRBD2,CASSSGTSGSYEQYF,TGTGCCAGCAGTTCCGGGACTAGCGGGAGTTACGAGCAGTACTTC
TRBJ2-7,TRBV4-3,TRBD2,CASSQDTRGYEQYF,TGCGCCAGCAGCCAAGATACGCGGGGGTACGAGCAGTACTTC
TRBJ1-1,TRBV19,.,CASSMASGVRGTEAFF,TGTGCCAGTAGTATGGCTTCGGGGGTAAGAGGGACTGAAGCTTTCTTT
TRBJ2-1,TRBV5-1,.,CASSLGQGPNEQFF,TGCGCCAGCAGCTTGGGGCAGGGTCCCAATGAGCAGTTCTTC
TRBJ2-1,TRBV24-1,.,CATAYREQFF,TGTGCCACAGCCTACAGGGAGCAGTTCTTC
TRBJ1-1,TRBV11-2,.,CASSFRENTEAFF,TGTGCCAGCAGCTTCCGGGAAAACACTGAAGCTTTCTTT
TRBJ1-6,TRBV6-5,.,CASISGLLPHSPLHF,TGTGCCAGCATATCGGGACTCCTGCCCCATTCACCCCTCCACTTT
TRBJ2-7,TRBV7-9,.,CASSLGAGIMYEQYF,TGTGCCAGCAGCTTAGGTGCGGGAATCATGTACGAGCAGTACTTC
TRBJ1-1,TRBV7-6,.,CASSLVVSGTEAFF,TGTGCCAGCAGCTTAGTCGTTTCCGGGACTGAAGCTTTCTTT